Below are 3 T cell receptor beta chains sequenced from a single sample in a study of post-analysis software for immune sequencing data. Their cognate antigens are unknown. Findings and caveats of the study: There were five or six TRBV segments more frequent in patients than controls, and TRBV5-6, TRBV5-1 and TRBV20-1 were among them.

Unique molecular identifiers were present in the TCR beta cDNA libraries. TCRdb used MiXCR to reprocess the PCR reads, holding one entry per CDR3 protein. The table records 380,000 or so distinct CDR3 sequences, around a third of them present only once. What was sequenced was blood. The receptors derive from a girl aged 5-17 years with multiple sclerosis.

J is TRBJ2-5 and V is TRBV7-9; TRBD1 matches 8 bases. The end of the DNA aligns better with TRBJ2-7, so the J call may be wrong. In germline, CDR1 is SEHNR, CDR2 FQNEAQ (reference sequence). The CDR3 runs 14 residues. The CDR3 DNA sequence: TGTGCCAGCAGCTTAAACGCAGGGGGCCACGAGCAGTACTTC. Protein product: CASSLNAGGHEQYF.

This chain joins TRBV12-3 or TRBV12-4 and TRBJ1-5; D remains ambiguous. This CDR3 contains 12 residues. V was trimmed by 5 bases and J by 6 bases, leaving 8 bases between them. The CDR3 region is CASSLRPQPQHF. For the CDR3, the DNA is TGTGCCAGCAGTCTCCGACCTCAGCCCCAGCATTTT.

The V call is TRBV20-1, the J call TRBJ1-1; 8 bases are shared with TRBD1. The junction had 8 bases not matched to a gene; V was cut back by 4 bases and J by 4 bases. This CDR3 has 14 amino acids. Germline-derived CDR1 and CDR2 are DFQATT and SNEGSKA (reference sequence). The CDR3 DNA follows: TGCAGTGCTATCAGGGGGCGCGGGGGCACTGAAGCTTTCTTT. This translates into CSAIRGRGGTEAFF.